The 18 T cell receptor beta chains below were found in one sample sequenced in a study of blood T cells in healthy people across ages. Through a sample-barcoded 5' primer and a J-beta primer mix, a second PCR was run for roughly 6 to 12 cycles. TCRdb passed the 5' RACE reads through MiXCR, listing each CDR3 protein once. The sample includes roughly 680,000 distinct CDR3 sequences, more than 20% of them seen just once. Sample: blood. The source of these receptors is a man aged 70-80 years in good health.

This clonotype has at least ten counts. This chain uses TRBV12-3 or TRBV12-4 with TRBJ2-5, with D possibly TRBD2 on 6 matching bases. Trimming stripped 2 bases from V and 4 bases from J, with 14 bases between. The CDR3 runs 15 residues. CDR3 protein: CASSLRWRDRETQYF. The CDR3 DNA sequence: TGTGCCAGCAGTTTACGTTGGAGGGATAGAGAGACCCAGTACTTC.

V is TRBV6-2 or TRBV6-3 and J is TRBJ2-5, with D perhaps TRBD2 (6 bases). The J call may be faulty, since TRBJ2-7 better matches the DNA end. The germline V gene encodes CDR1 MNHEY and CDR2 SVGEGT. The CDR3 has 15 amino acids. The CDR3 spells CASSYGGASSYEQYF. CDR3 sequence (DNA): TGTGCCAGCAGTTACGGCGGGGCAAGCTCCTACGAGCAGTACTTC.

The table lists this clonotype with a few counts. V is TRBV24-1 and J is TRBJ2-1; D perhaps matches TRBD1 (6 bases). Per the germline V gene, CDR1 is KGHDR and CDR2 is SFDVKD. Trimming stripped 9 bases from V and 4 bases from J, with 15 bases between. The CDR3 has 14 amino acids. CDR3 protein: CATSGTLAYNEQFF. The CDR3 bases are TGTGCCACCTCCGGGACACTCGCTTACAATGAGCAGTTCTTC.

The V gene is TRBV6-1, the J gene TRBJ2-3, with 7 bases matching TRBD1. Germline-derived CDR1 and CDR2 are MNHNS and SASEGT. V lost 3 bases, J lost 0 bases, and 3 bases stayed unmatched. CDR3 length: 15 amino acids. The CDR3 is CASSEPGQSTDTQYF. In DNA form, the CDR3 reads TGTGCCAGCAGTGAGCCGGGACAGAGCACAGATACGCAGTATTTT.

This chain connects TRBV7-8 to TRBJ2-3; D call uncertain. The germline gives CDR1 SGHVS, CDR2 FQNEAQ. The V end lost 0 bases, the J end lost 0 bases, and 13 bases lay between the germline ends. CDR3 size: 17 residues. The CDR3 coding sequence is TGTGCCAGCAGCTTAGCGGGTTACGGAACTAGCACAGATACGCAGTATTTT. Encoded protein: CASSLAGYGTSTDTQYF.

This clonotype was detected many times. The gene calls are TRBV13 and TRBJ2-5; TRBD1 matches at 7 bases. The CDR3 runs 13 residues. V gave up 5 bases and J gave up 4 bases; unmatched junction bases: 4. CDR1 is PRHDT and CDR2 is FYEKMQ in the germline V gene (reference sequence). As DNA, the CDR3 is TGTGCCAGCAGCCACAGGGGTGTAGAGACCCAGTACTTC. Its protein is CASSHRGVETQYF.

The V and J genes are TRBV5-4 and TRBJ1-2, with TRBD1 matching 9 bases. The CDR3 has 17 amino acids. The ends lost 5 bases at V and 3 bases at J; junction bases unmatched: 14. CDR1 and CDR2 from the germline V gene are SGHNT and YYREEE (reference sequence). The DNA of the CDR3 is TGTGCCAGCAGGGAATGGGACAGGGAAGCCCCCTACTATGGCTACACCTTC. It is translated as CASREWDREAPYYGYTF.

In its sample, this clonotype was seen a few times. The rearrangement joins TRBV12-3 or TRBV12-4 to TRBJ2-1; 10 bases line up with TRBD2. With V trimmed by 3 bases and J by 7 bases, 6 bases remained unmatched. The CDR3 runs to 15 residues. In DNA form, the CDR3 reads TGTGCCAGCAGTTTTGGCCTAGCGGGAGTGAATGAGCAGTTCTTC. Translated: CASSFGLAGVNEQFF.

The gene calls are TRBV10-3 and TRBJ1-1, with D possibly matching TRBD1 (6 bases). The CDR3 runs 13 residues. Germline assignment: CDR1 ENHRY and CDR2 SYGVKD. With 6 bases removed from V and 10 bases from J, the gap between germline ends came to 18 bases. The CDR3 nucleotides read TGTGCCATCAGCGACCTACAGGGCTCCTCAGCTTTCTTT. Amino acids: CAISDLQGSSAFF.

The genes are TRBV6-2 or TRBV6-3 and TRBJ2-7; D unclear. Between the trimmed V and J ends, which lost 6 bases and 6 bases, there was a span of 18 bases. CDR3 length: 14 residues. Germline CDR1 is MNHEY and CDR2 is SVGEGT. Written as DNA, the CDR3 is TGTGCCAGCAGCCATAATATGGTTCGCCGCGAGCAGTACTTC. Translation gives CASSHNMVRREQYF.

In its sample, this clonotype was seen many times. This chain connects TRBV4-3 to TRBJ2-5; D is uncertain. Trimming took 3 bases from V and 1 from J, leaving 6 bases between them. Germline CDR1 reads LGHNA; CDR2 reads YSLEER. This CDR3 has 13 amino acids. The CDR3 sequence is CASSQQVQETQYF. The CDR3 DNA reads TGCGCCAGCAGCCAGCAGGTCCAAGAGACCCAGTACTTC.

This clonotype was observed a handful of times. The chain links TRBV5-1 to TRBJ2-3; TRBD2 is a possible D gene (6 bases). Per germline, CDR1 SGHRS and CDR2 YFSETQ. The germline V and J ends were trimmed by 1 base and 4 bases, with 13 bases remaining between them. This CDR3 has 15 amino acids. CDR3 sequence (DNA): TGCGCCAGCAGCTTGCTTACCGGGAGCGCAGATACGCAGTATTTT. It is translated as CASSLLTGSADTQYF.

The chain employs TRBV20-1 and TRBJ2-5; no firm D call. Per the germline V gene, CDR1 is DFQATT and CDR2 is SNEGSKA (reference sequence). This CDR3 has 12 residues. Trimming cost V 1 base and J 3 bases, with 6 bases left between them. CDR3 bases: TGCAGTGCTAGAGCTGTCAAAGAGACCCAGTACTTC. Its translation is CSARAVKETQYF.

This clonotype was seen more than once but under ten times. CDR3 in DNA: TGTGCCAGCAGCTTCCTGACGGGTTTCAGGCGGGAGACCCAGTACTTC. Translating it yields CASSFLTGFRRETQYF. The chain joins TRBV7-8 to TRBJ2-5; D gene uncertain. Germline V CDR1 and CDR2: SGHVS, FQNEAQ. The CDR3 has 16 residues. Trimming removed 3 bases from V and 5 bases from J, with 19 bases in between.

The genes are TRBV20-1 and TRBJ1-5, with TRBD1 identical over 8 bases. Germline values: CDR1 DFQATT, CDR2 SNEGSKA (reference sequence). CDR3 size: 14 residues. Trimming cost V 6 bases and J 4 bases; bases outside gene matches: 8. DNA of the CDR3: TGCAGTGCAGGACACAGGGGGGCTAATCAGCCCCAGCATTTT. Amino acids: CSAGHRGANQPQHF.

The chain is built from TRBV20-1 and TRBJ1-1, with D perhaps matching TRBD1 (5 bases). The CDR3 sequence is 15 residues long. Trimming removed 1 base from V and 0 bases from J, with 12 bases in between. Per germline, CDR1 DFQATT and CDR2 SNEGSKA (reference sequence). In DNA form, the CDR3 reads TGCAGTGCTAGAGCCCCCGGGACGGTGAACACTGAAGCTTTCTTT. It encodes CSARAPGTVNTEAFF.

The CDR3 region is CASSYEGTGANVLTF. The CDR3 DNA sequence: TGTGCCAGCAGTTACGAGGGGACCGGGGCCAACGTCCTGACTTTC. The chain couples TRBV6-2 or TRBV6-3 to TRBJ2-6, with D perhaps assigned TRBD1 or TRBD2 (5 bases each). Germline V gene data show CDR1 as MNHEY and CDR2 as SVGEGT. The V end was cut by 2 bases, the J end by 4 bases, with 9 bases between. The CDR3 has 15 amino acids.

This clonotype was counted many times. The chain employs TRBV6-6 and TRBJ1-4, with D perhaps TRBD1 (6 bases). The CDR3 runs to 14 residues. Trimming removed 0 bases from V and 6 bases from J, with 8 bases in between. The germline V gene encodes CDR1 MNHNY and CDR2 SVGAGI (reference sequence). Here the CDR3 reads CASSYSTGHEKLFF. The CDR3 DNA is TGTGCCAGCAGTTACTCGACAGGCCATGAAAAACTGTTTTTT.